These 9 T cell receptor beta chains share one sample of origin, sequenced in a study of T cell changes during pregnancy in multiple sclerosis. Repertoires were generated with immunoSEQ multiplex PCR, while TCRdb's copy carries only in-frame clones and drops some. The sample has under 65,000 clones, around 90% seen once. The sequencing here drew on CD4+ T cells from peripheral blood mononuclear cells, taken in the third trimester of pregnancy. These TCRs come from a female donor with multiple sclerosis, enrolled in a pregnancy study.

The genes are TRBV5-6 and TRBJ2-3, with a possible D match to TRBD2 (6 bases). From germline, CDR1 is SGHDT and CDR2 YYEEEE. There are 16 residues in the CDR3. V lost 2 bases to trimming and J lost 5 bases, with 18 bases between them. In nucleotides, the CDR3 is TGTGCCAGCAGCTTTCGCCCTAGCGCTATTGGAGATACGCAGTATTTT. This gives the protein CASSFRPSAIGDTQYF.

This chain joins TRBV5-1 and TRBJ1-1; 10 positions match TRBD1. J gave up 4 bases and V 4 bases, and 7 bases lay outside the gene matches. The CDR3 runs to 15 residues. The V gene's germline CDR1 is SGHRS and CDR2 YFSETQ. CDR3 DNA: TGCGCCAGCAGCCTAGTAGGACAGGGGGGCACTGAAGCTTTCTTT. Residues: CASSLVGQGGTEAFF.

J is TRBJ1-3 and V is TRBV7-2; D is ambiguous. V was pared by 2 bases and J by 2 bases, with 7 bases between. In germline, CDR1 is SGHTA, CDR2 FQGNSA. The CDR3 runs to 14 residues. In DNA, the CDR3 is TGTGCCAGCAGCTTATCCGGGGCTGGAAACACCATATATTTT. Its translation is CASSLSGAGNTIYF.

This rearrangement joins TRBV7-2 to TRBJ2-1, with a possible D match to TRBD2 (5 bases). The length of the CDR3 is 16 residues. The V and J ends lost 2 bases and 6 bases respectively, with 17 bases between them. Germline V gene data show CDR1 as SGHTA and CDR2 as FQGNSA. The CDR3 DNA sequence: TGTGCCAGCAGCTTATCGATCGGGGTGGTCTCCAATGAGCAGTTCTTC. Protein sequence: CASSLSIGVVSNEQFF.

The V call is TRBV4-1, the J call TRBJ2-7; D is uncertain. The germline gives CDR1 MGHRA, CDR2 YSYEKL. The CDR3 runs to 12 residues. V was pared by 1 base and J by 6 bases, with 7 bases between. CDR3 amino acids: CASSQVAGEQYF. CDR3 DNA: TGCGCCAGCAGCCAAGTCGCAGGCGAGCAGTACTTC.

The rearrangement uses TRBV5-1 and TRBJ2-3; D is unclear. Trimming stripped 5 bases from V and 4 bases from J, with 11 bases between. Germline lookup yields CDR1 SGHRS and CDR2 YFSETQ. This CDR3 has 13 residues. Here the CDR3 DNA reads TGCGCCAGCAGGTGGATAGCCCCAGATACGCAGTATTTT. Translated, it gives CASRWIAPDTQYF.

The rearrangement joins TRBV5-1 to TRBJ2-3, with 10 positions matching TRBD1. In germline, CDR1 is SGHRS, CDR2 YFSETQ. The CDR3 totals 17 residues. With 5 bases clipped from V and 2 bases from J, the junction kept 11 bases outside the gene matches. The CDR3 DNA reads as TGCGCCAGCAGGCGGGACAGGGGAGCGACGTCCACAGATACGCAGTATTTT. Protein product: CASRRDRGATSTDTQYF.

This clone has more than one count but fewer than ten. The V call is TRBV6-5, the J call TRBJ1-1; no reliable D call. Germline V gene lookup returns CDR1 MNHEY and CDR2 SVGAGI. Trimming took off 4 bases at V and 5 bases at J, with 11 bases between the two ends. The CDR3 totals 13 residues. CDR3 protein: CASSSTWRTEAFF. As DNA, the CDR3 is TGTGCCAGCAGTTCAACCTGGAGGACTGAAGCTTTCTTT.

The chain has TRBV25-1 and TRBJ1-2; D gene ambiguous. Germline loops: CDR1 MGHDK, CDR2 SYGVNS. V lost 6 bases, J lost 4 bases, and 9 bases lay in between. The length of the CDR3 is 12 residues. DNA for the CDR3: TGTGCCAGCAGGAGCGCCGGCTATGGCTACACCTTC. It translates to CASRSAGYGYTF.